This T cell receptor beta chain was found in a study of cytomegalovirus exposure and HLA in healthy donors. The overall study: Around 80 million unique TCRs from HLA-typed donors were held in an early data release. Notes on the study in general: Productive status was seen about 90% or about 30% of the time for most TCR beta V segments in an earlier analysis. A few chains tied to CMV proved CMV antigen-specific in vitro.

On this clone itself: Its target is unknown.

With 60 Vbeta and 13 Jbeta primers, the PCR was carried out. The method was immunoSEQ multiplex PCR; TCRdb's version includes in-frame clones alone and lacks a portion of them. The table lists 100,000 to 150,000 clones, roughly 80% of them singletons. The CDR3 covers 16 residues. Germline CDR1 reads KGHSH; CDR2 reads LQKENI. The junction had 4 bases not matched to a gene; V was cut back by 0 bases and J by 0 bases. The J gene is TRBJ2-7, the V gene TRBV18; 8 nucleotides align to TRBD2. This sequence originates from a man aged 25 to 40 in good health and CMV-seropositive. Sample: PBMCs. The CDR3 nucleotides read TGTGCCAGCTCACCACCCGGCGGGGGGTTCTCCTACGAGCAGTACTTC. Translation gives CASSPPGGGFSYEQYF.